These 11 T cell receptor beta chains were all obtained from the same sample, sequenced in a study of T cells in Graves' hyperthyroidism and ophthalmopathy. TCR beta CDR3 regions were amplified from RNA transcripts. Primed by the HTBI set, a first-round RT-PCR was run on the TCR CDR3. One entry per CDR3 protein, called by TCRdb with MiXCR from the multiplex PCR reads. This table has some 510,000 distinct CDR3 sequences, roughly 20% appearing once. Material for sequencing was blood. These receptors were obtained from a man aged 18 to 29 with Graves' hyperthyroidism.

A note on this clonotype: This may be a read error, as it is one base from a much larger clone. Lacking the conserved final phenylalanine or tryptophan, this CDR3 likely reflects a read error. The V and J genes are TRBV4-1 and TRBJ1-2, with a tentative D call TRBD1 (6 bases). CDR1 MGHRA and CDR2 YSYEKL come from the germline V gene. The CDR3 loop spans 14 amino acids. The V gene lost 4 bases and the J gene lost 5 bases, with 14 bases spanning the gap. CDR3 loop: CASSLDKGVYGYTY. The CDR3 DNA reads TGCGCCAGCAGCCTAGATAAGGGGGTTTATGGCTACACCTAC.

This clonotype was recorded a few times. The V gene is TRBV9, the J gene TRBJ2-7; 7 bases fit TRBD1. Germline CDR1 SGDLS, CDR2 YYNGEE. The CDR3 runs to 14 residues. Trimming removed 3 bases from V and 2 bases from J; junction bases left unmatched: 5. CDR3 sequence reads: CASSGGQNAYEQYF. The CDR3 DNA is TGTGCCAGCAGCGGGGGACAGAACGCCTACGAGCAGTACTTC.

This clonotype is a singleton in its sample. Here the CDR3 DNA reads TGTGCCAGCAGTTTCGGGCGGGACTCCTACGAGCAGTACTTC. Protein: CASSFGRDSYEQYF. The V call is TRBV12-3 or TRBV12-4, the J call TRBJ2-7; tentatively, D is TRBD2 (6 bases). V was cut by 3 bases and J by 0 bases, with 9 bases left in between. The CDR3 extends over 14 amino acids.

This sequence joins TRBV9 and TRBJ2-7; 10 bases match TRBD2. Per germline, CDR1 SGDLS and CDR2 YYNGEE. The junction had 4 bases not matched to a gene; V was cut back by 2 bases and J by 5 bases. The CDR3 is 14 amino acids. This CDR3 is CASSVASGSDEQYF. DNA of the CDR3: TGTGCCAGCAGCGTGGCTAGCGGGAGTGACGAGCAGTACTTC.

This clonotype showed up many times. The chain joins TRBV6-5 to TRBJ2-3, with no clear D. Germline loops: CDR1 MNHEY, CDR2 SVGAGI. The CDR3 extends over 13 amino acids. Between the trimmed V and J ends, which lost 4 bases and 3 bases, there was a span of 8 bases. The CDR3 loop is CASSFKETDTQYF. The CDR3 DNA follows: TGTGCCAGCAGTTTCAAGGAAACAGATACGCAGTATTTT.

This clonotype was seen ten or more times. The rearrangement joins TRBV6-4 to TRBJ2-7; the match to TRBD1 covers 10 bases. J was trimmed by 0 bases and V by 0 bases; bases with no gene match: 2. The CDR3 totals 16 residues. The germline V gene encodes CDR1 MRHNA and CDR2 SNTAGT. The CDR3 region has the DNA TGTGCCAGCAGTGACTCGCGGGACAGGGGCTCCTACGAGCAGTACTTC. Its translation: CASSDSRDRGSYEQYF.

This clonotype was seen repeatedly, ten times or more. CDR3 in DNA: TGTGCCAGCAGTAACTATCAGCCCCAGCATTTT. This gives the protein CASSNYQPQHF. The chain joins TRBV28 to TRBJ1-5, with D hard to call. V was trimmed by 5 bases and J by 5 bases, leaving 4 bases between them. CDR3 length equals 11 residues. The germline gives CDR1 MDHEN, CDR2 SYDVKM.

This clonotype has ten or more counts. The J gene is TRBJ2-5, the V gene TRBV12-3 or TRBV12-4; 9 bases fit TRBD2. The junction had 8 bases not matched to a gene; V was cut back by 4 bases and J by 2 bases. The CDR3 runs 16 residues. In DNA, the CDR3 is TGTGCCAGCAGTTCACCGAGAACTAGCGGGCAAGAGACCCAGTACTTC. Protein sequence: CASSSPRTSGQETQYF.

Regarding this clonotype: Since a much larger clone is just one base distant, this may be a read error. This chain joins TRBV7-9 and TRBJ1-2; D not resolved. V was cut by 5 bases and J by 8 bases, with 18 bases left in between. Germline V gene lookup returns CDR1 SEHNR and CDR2 FQNEAQ (reference sequence). This CDR3 has 14 amino acids. The chain's CDR3 is CASSPPARVEGYTF. The CDR3 DNA is TGTGCCAGCAGCCCACCAGCCCGGGTAGAAGGCTACACCTTC.

Ten or more counts support this clonotype. The V gene is TRBV12-3 or TRBV12-4, the J gene TRBJ2-5; the D gene is possibly TRBD2 (5 bases). CDR3 size: 13 residues. V lost 6 bases to trimming and J lost 2 bases, with 10 bases between them. The CDR3 coding sequence is TGTGCCAGCAGGCTTGGGGAGCAAGAGACCCAGTACTTC. Translated, it gives CASRLGEQETQYF.

The chain joins TRBV28 to TRBJ2-7; D is ambiguous. Trimming removed 4 bases at V and 3 bases at J, with 10 bases between. CDR3 size: 13 residues. CDR1 and CDR2 (germline): MDHEN, SYDVKM. The CDR3 spells CASSSWDVYEQYF. CDR3 DNA sequence: TGTGCCAGCAGTTCCTGGGATGTCTACGAGCAGTACTTC.